This TCR beta chain was captured in a study of regulatory T cells in long-lasting Graves disease. Findings and caveats of the study: Newly diagnosed patients had higher TCR diversity than persistent Graves' patients did. Accuracy may have been reduced by the small sample size.

iRepertoire HTBI primers and Arm-PCR of CDR3 regions built TCR beta libraries. A single record per CDR3 protein comes from TCRdb applying MiXCR to the multiplex PCR reads. This table holds around 250,000 distinct CDR3 sequences, 18% found once. As for this clonotype: The antigen is undetermined.

The time point was: newly diagnosed GD, antithyroid drugs for less than 3 months. PBMC RNA was the source of the TCR library. This sample also belongs to another study, concerning T cells in Graves' hyperthyroidism and ophthalmopathy. That study reports: These patients, aged 18 to 65, had recently diagnosed hyperthyroidism lasting under 2 months. Orbital computed tomography, thyroid ultrasound, serum thyroxine and TRAb, and clinical symptoms together informed the diagnoses.

The source is a woman aged 30 to 39 with Graves disease. The sample here was peripheral blood mononuclear cells (PBMCs), taken at new diagnosis, from a patient treated with antithyroid drugs.

This CDR3 is CASSYSRGQVSNQPQHF. DNA for the CDR3: TGTGCCAGCAGTTACTCTCGGGGACAGGTTAGCAATCAGCCCCAGCATTTT. This chain uses TRBV6-5 with TRBJ1-5; 8 nucleotides match TRBD1. CDR1 is MNHEY and CDR2 is SVGAGI in the germline V gene. The CDR3 sequence is 17 residues long. Trimming cost V 0 bases and J 0 bases; bases outside gene matches: 4.